Listed here is a single TCR beta chain. This clonotype was detected ten times or more. What antigen it recognizes has not been identified. Nothing much larger sits one base from this clone, and base qualities are not available. The data derive from a study of T cells in Graves' hyperthyroidism and ophthalmopathy (dated by TCRdb to between 2018 and 2020). General notes on the study: Peripheral blood samples were taken at the time of initial diagnosis, prior to any treatment. After blood sampling, hyperthyroidism patients were treated with methimazole at a starting dose of 30 mg daily, and ophthalmopathy patients were treated with high-dose intravenous methylprednisolone. TCR V-J signatures able to tell the groups apart were searched for in a discovery cohort of more than 90 patients, of whom over 40 had Graves' ophthalmopathy and roughly 59 had stable Graves' hyperthyroidism. In roughly six Graves' hyperthyroidism patients, the study also compared T-cell repertoires from thyroid tissue with T-cell repertoires from blood. The paper describes TCR Vbeta CDR3 sequencing of about 140 peripheral blood samples, made up of around 41 ophthalmopathy patients, over 70 hyperthyroidism patients and roughly 17 progressor patients. Prospective prediction of ophthalmopathy was tested in an independent validation cohort of approximately 19 hyperthyroidism patients and 15 to 17 patients who later progressed to ophthalmopathy. For training and testing, the 100 patients in the discovery cohort were randomly divided in a 7:3 ratio. Summary of the overall study and its limitations: In validation, the model predicted progression to ophthalmopathy with 55% to 71% sensitivity and 72% to 75% specificity, a median of 6.5 months before onset. In cross-validation, a model built on a 13 V-J signature told ophthalmopathy apart from stable hyperthyroidism with 87.88% sensitivity and around 83% specificity, and in testing the same model reached 80%/75%. Most expanded thyroid clonotypes (frequency above 0.001) were also found in blood, which suggests that blood repertoires may mirror thyroid immune responses. No statistical method was used to fix the sample size in advance, and group allocation was not hidden from the investigators.

The trim is 6 bases for V and 3 bases for J, with a gap of 5 bases between the germline ends. Per the germline V gene, MDHEN is the CDR1 and SYDVKM is the CDR2. Reading from cysteine to phenylalanine, the CDR3 counts 11 amino acids. The retained sequence is limited to the CDR3, 33 bases, with the frame set at the first base. The TCR beta CDR3 regions were amplified from RNA transcripts. The first round of RT-PCR for the TCR CDR3 was performed with the HTBI primer set and the Qiagen OneStep RT-PCR kit. A second multiplex PCR round built the libraries, followed by size selection and purification. Libraries were sequenced paired-end with 100 bp reads on an Illumina HiSeq2000. The paper's processing steps were these. Raw data were processed with SOAPnuke, discarding reads with adapters, uncalled bases, mean Phred below 15, or no exact constant-primer or identifier match. High-quality paired reads were merged with COPE v1.2.5, and unique nucleotide sequences were defined as clonotypes. MiTCR v1.1 was used to align clonotypes to the IMGT TRBV, TRBD and TRBJ reference segments. The analysis included only V-J combinations with a frequency above 0.0001, which together covered 99% to 99.2% of the repertoires. A TCS score was defined as the ratio of F50 (clonal expansion) to E x V (chaos), with BLOSUM62-based TCRdist applied between CDR3 peptides within each V-J. Welch's t-statistics and random forest reduced roughly 500 V-J features to roughly 13, which were used in a naive Bayes classifier (R e1071). Thyroid-blood repertoire similarity was quantified with the Morisita-Horn index. Starting from the raw public reads, TCRdb applied fastp trimming at Q25, assembled clones with MiXCR and retained in-frame beta chains. For every CDR3 protein sequence, its rows merge into one entry that carries the most common genes and DNA. TCRdb, not the original authors, processed these V and J calls. Within this sample are 640,000 or so distinct CDR3 sequences, with approximately 14% of them counted one time only. In total, the top ten clones hold around 4% of the sample.

Ophthalmopathy patients had moderately to severely active disease, with a Clinical Activity Score of 3 or more, a NOSPECS grade of 4 or more, and a disease duration of less than 3 months. The study excluded patients with uncontrolled infections, other autoimmune diseases, pregnancy or lactation. Diagnoses were established on the basis of clinical symptoms, serum thyroxine and TRAb, thyroid ultrasound, and orbital computed tomography. PBMCs were separated from over 9 ml of fresh peripheral blood using Ficoll-Paque density gradient centrifugation. Total RNA was extracted with Trizol reagent, and quality was checked on an Agilent 2100 Bioanalyzer.

The rearranged segments are TRBV28 and TRBJ2-5, with the D gene too uncertain to name. The source is a woman aged 40 to 50 with Graves' ophthalmopathy. The specimen was blood. The bases are TGTGCCAGCAGAACGGAAGAGACCCAGTACTTC. Translated, this is CASRTEETQYF.